These T cell receptor beta chains were read from a single sample in a study of PD-L1 blockade in urothelial cancer. The data were produced by immunoSEQ multiplex PCR, yet TCRdb's version contains in-frame clones alone and is incomplete. The sample has tens of thousands of clones, 88% seen once. The sample in question was PBMCs, obtained around atezolizumab (anti-PD-L1) treatment. The receptors derive from a man aged 55 to 69 with urothelial cancer. Both conserved end residues are part of each CDR3. A D gene is named only where the DNA matches it firmly. Size is omitted from some rows. Given values are once, few, many or a class for expanded clones.

V gene: TRBV7-3
D gene: TRBD1
clone size: -
J gene: TRBJ2-2
CDR3 length: 15
CDR3 protein: CASSLGTGVAGELFF
CDR3 DNA: TGTGCCAGCAGCCTGGGGACAGGGGTTGCCGGGGAGCTGTTTTTT

V gene: TRBV7-3
D gene: TRBD2
clone size: once
J gene: TRBJ2-3
CDR3 length: 16
CDR3 protein: CASSLGAGGPTDTQYF
CDR3 DNA: TGTGCCAGCAGCTTAGGGGCGGGAGGGCCCACAGATACGCAGTATTTT

V gene: TRBV28
D gene: -
clone size: -
J gene: TRBJ2-7
CDR3 length: 12
CDR3 protein: CASSFYGREQYF
CDR3 DNA: TGTGCCAGCAGTTTCTATGGTCGCGAGCAGTACTTC

V gene: TRBV19
D gene: -
clone size: -
J gene: TRBJ2-4
CDR3 length: 17
CDR3 protein: CASSISGSAGPQNIQYF
CDR3 DNA: TGTGCCAGTAGTATCTCAGGTTCGGCAGGGCCCCAAAACATTCAGTACTTC

V gene: TRBV16
D gene: -
clone size: once
J gene: TRBJ1-5
CDR3 length: 14
CDR3 protein: CASSQKQEGGPQHF
CDR3 DNA: TGTGCCAGCAGCCAAAAACAGGAAGGTGGGCCCCAGCATTTT

V gene: TRBV27
D gene: TRBD1
clone size: -
J gene: TRBJ1-2
CDR3 length: 14
CDR3 protein: CASSLAQGAQGYTF
CDR3 DNA: TGTGCCAGCAGTTTAGCGCAGGGGGCGCAAGGCTACACCTTC

V gene: TRBV11-3
D gene: -
clone size: -
J gene: TRBJ2-7
CDR3 length: 13
CDR3 protein: CASSRVGPHEQYF
CDR3 DNA: TGTGCCAGCAGCCGCGTCGGTCCTCACGAGCAGTACTTC

V gene: TRBV5-1
D gene: TRBD1
clone size: -
J gene: TRBJ2-5
CDR3 length: 14
CDR3 protein: CASSFGTGVETQYF
CDR3 DNA: TGCGCCAGCAGCTTCGGGACAGGGGTAGAGACCCAGTACTTC

V gene: TRBV19
D gene: -
clone size: -
J gene: TRBJ2-7
CDR3 length: 14
CDR3 protein: CASSIAGERTEQYF
CDR3 DNA: TGTGCCAGTAGTATCGCAGGGGAACGCACCGAGCAGTACTTC

V gene: TRBV7-8
D gene: -
clone size: once
J gene: TRBJ1-1
CDR3 length: 13
CDR3 protein: CASSPDEHAEAFF
CDR3 DNA: TGTGCCAGCAGCCCAGATGAACACGCTGAAGCTTTCTTT